Following are 25 T cell receptor beta chains from one sample sequenced in a study of cytomegalovirus exposure and HLA in healthy donors. PCR was performed using 60 Vbeta and 13 Jbeta primers. The data were produced by immunoSEQ multiplex PCR, yet TCRdb's version contains in-frame clones alone and is incomplete. The profile shows 180,000 or so clones, 70% to 85% of them singletons. The sample taken for sequencing was PBMCs. Receptor source: a boy between 2 and 10 years old in good health and CMV-seronegative.

Turning to this clone: An end of the junction does not agree with germline; a read error may underlie this. The CDR3 sequence: CASTQRGAAGANGLTF. In nucleotides, the CDR3 is TGTGCCAGCACACAAAGAGGTGCTGCTGGGGCCAACGGCCTGACTTTC. The chain couples TRBV5-8 to TRBJ2-6, with a tentative D call TRBD1 (5 bases). The CDR3 loop spans 16 amino acids. CDR1 SGHTS and CDR2 YDEGEE come from the germline V gene.

The V gene is TRBV2, the J gene TRBJ2-7; TRBD2 matches at 11 bases. Per the germline V gene, CDR1 is SNHLY and CDR2 is FYNNEI. CDR3 length equals 14 residues. J gave up 2 bases and V 6 bases, and 3 bases lay outside the gene matches. CDR3 coding DNA: TGTGCCAGCAGATATAGCGGGGGGGCCTACGAGCAGTACTTC. Its protein product is CASRYSGGAYEQYF.

The V gene is TRBV18, the J gene TRBJ2-3, with D tentatively TRBD2 (5 bases). The CDR3 length is 16 residues. V shed 5 bases and J shed 3 bases, with 18 bases lying between them. The germline gives CDR1 KGHSH, CDR2 LQKENI. The DNA of the CDR3 is TGTGCCAGCTCAGCATACGCGGTCAGAGGGACAGATACGCAGTATTTT. Translating it yields CASSAYAVRGTDTQYF.

This clone has just one count. CDR3 nucleotide sequence: TGTGCCAGCAGCTTAGGTGGGGGGGGAAACATTCAGTACTTC. Its protein is CASSLGGGGNIQYF. The chain employs TRBV7-2 and TRBJ2-4; 7 nucleotides match TRBD2. Germline V gives CDR1 SGHTA, CDR2 FQGNSA. The CDR3 contains 14 residues. The ends lost 1 base at V and 6 bases at J; junction bases unmatched: 3.

This chain links TRBV5-6 with TRBJ2-3, with a weak D call TRBD1 (5 bases). The CDR3 has 14 residues. Germline CDR1 reads SGHDT; CDR2 reads YYEEEE. The V and J ends lost 0 bases and 1 base respectively, with 6 bases between them. The CDR3 nucleotides read TGTGCCAGCAGCTTGGAAGGGGGCACAGATACGCAGTATTTT. It is translated as CASSLEGGTDTQYF.

The chain has TRBV6-5 and TRBJ2-2; D is perhaps TRBD1 (6 bases). Looked up from germline, CDR1 is MNHEY and CDR2 is SVGAGI. Trimming stripped 11 bases from V and 4 bases from J, with 20 bases between. CDR3 length: 15 amino acids. CDR3 DNA sequence: TGTGCCGCAACACTCTACAGGGATGGCACCGGGGAGCTGTTTTTT. Translating it yields CAATLYRDGTGELFF.

V gene TRBV9 combines with J gene TRBJ2-1, with a tentative D call TRBD1 (6 bases). The germline V gene encodes CDR1 SGDLS and CDR2 YYNGEE. CDR3 length: 15 residues. The ends were cut back, 4 bases at V and 5 bases at J, with 16 bases in the middle. CDR3 nucleotide sequence: TGTGCCAGCAGCCTTGGTGGGACAAGCAACAATGAGCAGTTCTTC. It specifies CASSLGGTSNNEQFF.

J is TRBJ1-2 and V is TRBV5-1; 9 bases fit TRBD1. The V gene's germline CDR1 is SGHRS and CDR2 YFSETQ. Trimming took 2 bases from V and 1 from J; bases not matched to a gene: 3. The CDR3 length is 15 residues. The CDR3 coding sequence is TGCGCCAGCAGCTTCGGGACAGGGTTTAACTATGGCTACACCTTC. Amino acid sequence: CASSFGTGFNYGYTF.

V usage is TRBV7-2 and J usage is TRBJ1-6, with D perhaps matching TRBD1 (6 bases). Germline CDR1 is SGHTA and CDR2 is FQGNSA. The CDR3 runs 15 residues. The germline V and J ends were trimmed by 5 bases and 7 bases, with 15 bases remaining between them. CDR3 sequence (DNA): TGTGCCAGCAGCCCAATAGGACAGAGGAATTCACCCCTCCACTTT. Translation gives CASSPIGQRNSPLHF.

The chain joins TRBV9 to TRBJ2-1; D unclear. Germline loops: CDR1 SGDLS, CDR2 YYNGEE. The V and J ends lost 1 base and 0 bases respectively, with 5 bases between them. The length of the CDR3 is 14 residues. The CDR3 region is CASSVLDSYNEQFF. The CDR3 region has the DNA TGTGCCAGCAGCGTACTAGACTCCTACAATGAGCAGTTCTTC.

The V gene is TRBV7-2, the J gene TRBJ2-7; D uncertain. The germline gives CDR1 SGHTA, CDR2 FQGNSA. Trimming removed 0 bases at V and 6 bases at J, with 12 bases between. The CDR3 has 14 residues. The CDR3 DNA reads as TGTGCCAGCAGCTTAGCGCTGCGTTCGGGCGAGCAGTACTTC. Protein product: CASSLALRSGEQYF.

The rearrangement uses TRBV18 and TRBJ2-1; D not certain. CDR3 size: 16 residues. V lost 3 bases to trimming and J lost 10 bases, with 22 bases between them. Germline V lookup: CDR1 KGHSH, CDR2 LQKENI. The CDR3 coding sequence is TGTGCCAGCTCACCTCCACATCCCGACTCGTCAAGGGAGCAGTTCTTC. This translates into CASSPPHPDSSREQFF.

The chain is built from TRBV5-5 and TRBJ1-2, with TRBD1 as a possible D gene (5 bases). The ends were cut back, 1 base at V and 3 bases at J, with 7 bases in the middle. Germline assignment: CDR1 SGHKS and CDR2 YYEKEE (reference sequence). The CDR3 sequence is 13 residues long. The CDR3 loop reads CASSLQGYYGYTF. The CDR3 nucleotides read TGTGCCAGCAGCTTGCAGGGCTACTATGGCTACACCTTC.

The chain joins TRBV13 to TRBJ2-3, with 7 bases matching TRBD2. The V and J ends lost 5 bases and 3 bases, in that order; junction bases with no gene match: 11. Per germline, CDR1 PRHDT and CDR2 FYEKMQ (reference sequence). The CDR3 length is 16 residues. CDR3 region: CASSRQILATTDTQYF. CDR3 nucleotides: TGTGCCAGCAGCCGGCAGATACTAGCGACGACAGATACGCAGTATTTT.

V usage is TRBV7-2 and J usage is TRBJ1-1; 7 positions match TRBD1. Trimming cost V 5 bases and J 2 bases; bases outside gene matches: 5. Germline V CDR1 and CDR2: SGHTA, FQGNSA. The CDR3 contains 14 residues. The CDR3 loop reads CASSPTGDNTEAFF. In DNA, the CDR3 is TGTGCCAGCAGCCCTACAGGGGATAACACTGAAGCTTTCTTT.

V usage is TRBV2 and J usage is TRBJ2-7; 7 bases are shared with TRBD2. The length of the CDR3 is 15 residues. Per germline, CDR1 SNHLY and CDR2 FYNNEI. V shed 5 bases, J shed 4 bases, and the junction held 11 bases outside the gene matches. CDR3: CASSPAPGGGYEQYF. The CDR3 region has the DNA TGTGCCAGCAGTCCCGCACCGGGGGGAGGGTACGAGCAGTACTTC.

The gene calls are TRBV5-1 and TRBJ2-7, with TRBD1 as a possible D gene (6 bases). V lost 2 bases to trimming and J lost 3 bases, with 12 bases between them. From germline, CDR1 is SGHRS and CDR2 YFSETQ. CDR3 size: 14 residues. The CDR3 protein is CASSLSQGDYEQYF. DNA for the CDR3: TGCGCCAGCAGCTTATCACAGGGAGACTACGAGCAGTACTTC.

J is TRBJ2-7 and V is TRBV11-3; D uncertain. The V end was cut by 1 base, the J end by 6 bases, with 7 bases between. Germline lookup yields CDR1 SGHNT and CDR2 YENEEA. This CDR3 contains 12 residues. The CDR3 is CASSLGQSEQYF. Written as DNA, the CDR3 is TGTGCCAGCAGCTTAGGACAATCCGAGCAGTACTTC.

The V call is TRBV18, the J call TRBJ1-2; the match to TRBD1 covers 7 bases. J gave up 0 bases and V 8 bases, and 12 bases lay outside the gene matches. The CDR3 has 16 amino acids. Germline assignment: CDR1 KGHSH and CDR2 LQKENI. The CDR3 sequence: CASRGTARYANYGYTF. The CDR3 bases are TGTGCCAGCCGCGGGACAGCCCGTTACGCTAACTATGGCTACACCTTC.

This chain connects TRBV4-2 to TRBJ2-7; a weak D match, TRBD1 (5 bases). The germline V gene encodes CDR1 LGHNA and CDR2 YNFKEQ. The CDR3 consists of 17 residues. Between the trimmed V and J ends, which lost 0 bases and 3 bases, there was a span of 18 bases. CDR3 bases: TGTGCCAGCAGCCAAGATTCAAGGGGCCATAATATCTACGAGCAGTACTTC. This codes for CASSQDSRGHNIYEQYF.

This clone appeared a few times. The chain couples TRBV5-1 to TRBJ2-3; 7 bases map to TRBD2. V was clipped by 4 bases and J by 6 bases; unmatched bases: 17. The CDR3 runs 17 residues. The germline V gene has CDR1 SGHRS and CDR2 YFSETQ. As DNA, the CDR3 is TGCGCCAGCAGCCCGACCGCGTCAGCGGGGACGGGTGATACGCAGTATTTT. Protein product: CASSPTASAGTGDTQYF.

J is TRBJ2-7 and V is TRBV13; 9 bases line up with TRBD1. Trimming removed 2 bases from V and 2 bases from J; junction bases left unmatched: 7. This CDR3 comprises 16 residues. Germline CDR1 is PRHDT and CDR2 is FYEKMQ (reference sequence). In DNA, the CDR3 is TGTGCCAGCAGCTTAAGCTACGGGACAGGGACCTACGAGCAGTACTTC. It codes for CASSLSYGTGTYEQYF.

The chain combines TRBV6-1 with TRBJ2-1; the match to TRBD2 covers 9 bases. This CDR3 comprises 16 residues. After removal of 2 bases from V and 4 bases from J, the junction contained 6 bases not matched to a gene. Per germline, CDR1 MNHNS and CDR2 SASEGT. The CDR3 here is CASSEKPSGVYNEQFF. CDR3 sequence (DNA): TGTGCCAGCAGTGAAAAGCCTAGCGGGGTATACAATGAGCAGTTCTTC.

This chain connects TRBV9 to TRBJ2-1, with 8 bases that match TRBD1. The CDR3 covers 15 residues. Trimming took 0 bases from V and 2 from J; bases not matched to a gene: 1. Germline CDR1 and CDR2: SGDLS and YYNGEE. CDR3 loop: CASSVGQGPYNEQFF. CDR3 in DNA: TGTGCCAGCAGCGTAGGACAGGGGCCCTACAATGAGCAGTTCTTC. The variable domain in full, with the rest retrieved from reference TRBV9 and TRBJ2-1, is DSGVTQTPKHLITATGQRVTLRCSPRSGDLSVYWYQQSLDQGLQFLIQYYNGEERAKGNILERFSAQQFPDLHSELNLSSLELGDSALYFCASSVGQGPYNEQFFGPGTRLTVL.

The V call is TRBV10-3, the J call TRBJ1-5, with D unresolved. The CDR3 is made up of 13 amino acids. V lost 2 bases and J lost 4, with 6 bases in between. The V gene's germline CDR1 is ENHRY and CDR2 SYGVKD. The CDR3 coding sequence is TGTGCCATCAGTGAGCGAGAGAATCAGCCCCAGCATTTT. Protein: CAISERENQPQHF.